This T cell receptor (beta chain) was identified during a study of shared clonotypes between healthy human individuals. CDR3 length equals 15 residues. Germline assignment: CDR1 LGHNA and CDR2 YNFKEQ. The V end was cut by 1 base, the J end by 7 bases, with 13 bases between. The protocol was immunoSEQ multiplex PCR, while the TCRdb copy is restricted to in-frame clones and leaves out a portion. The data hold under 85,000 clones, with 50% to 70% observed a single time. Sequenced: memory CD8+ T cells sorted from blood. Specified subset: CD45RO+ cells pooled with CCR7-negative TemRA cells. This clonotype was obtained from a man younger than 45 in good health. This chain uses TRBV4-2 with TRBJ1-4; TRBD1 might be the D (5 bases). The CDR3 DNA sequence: TGTGCCAGCAGCCAAGGAGAAGGGGAGAGTGAAAAACTGTTTTTT. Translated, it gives CASSQGEGESEKLFF.